This record covers a single T cell receptor (beta chain). Antigen unknown. TCRdb recomputed calls from the reads with MiXCR, one row per CDR3 protein. The sample comprises fewer than 300,000 distinct CDR3 sequences, over 20% of which are singletons, and over 11% rests with the top ten. Germline values: CDR1 GTSNPN, CDR2 SVGIG (reference sequence). The CDR3 sequence is 12 residues long. The V and J ends lost 0 bases and 6 bases respectively, with 7 bases between them. The data derive from a study of T cell repertoires in cytomegalovirus infection. Study-wide results and caveats: Frequencies of public TCR beta families were cumulated, and this identified carriers of CMV plus the relevant HLA. There were HLA-C-restricted CMV-specific TCR beta clonotypes dominating the ex vivo response.

The clonotype was recovered from a human donor in good health (CMV status not recorded). Some clones in this sample may be carry-over from other donors' samples. Sequencing used PBMCs. This chain connects TRBV30 to TRBJ2-3; no firm D call. The chain's CDR3 is CAWSVRADTQYF. The DNA for the CDR3 is TGTGCCTGGAGTGTACGGGCGGATACGCAGTATTTT. Supplemented by reference TRBV30 and TRBJ2-3, the full variable domain reads SQTIHQWPATLVQPVGSPLSLECTVEGTSNPNLYWYRQAAGRGLQLLFYSVGIGQISSEVPQNLSASRPQDRQFILSSKKLLLSDSGFYLCAWSVRADTQYFGPGTRLTVL.